The 3 T cell receptor beta chains below all came from one sample that was sequenced in a study of cytomegalovirus exposure and HLA in healthy donors. PCR involved 60 Vbeta and 13 Jbeta primers. Profiled with immunoSEQ multiplex PCR; TCRdb holds only in-frame clones, not every one. The data show about 150,000 clones, around three quarters seen once. Sequencing input: PBMCs. Every receptor here comes from a man aged 25-45 years in good health.

The chain combines TRBV29-1 with TRBJ2-1, with 8 bases that match TRBD2. With V trimmed by 6 bases and J by 6 bases, 7 bases remained unmatched. Germline lookup yields CDR1 SQVTM and CDR2 ANQGSEA. The CDR3 has 13 residues. The CDR3 bases are TGCAGCGTCAAACGGACTAGCTTCAATGAGCAGTTCTTC. The encoded protein is CSVKRTSFNEQFF.

This chain joins TRBV14 and TRBJ2-5, with TRBD1 matching over 10 bases. V shed 1 base, J shed 2 bases, and the junction held 10 bases outside the gene matches. This CDR3 is 18 amino acids long. Germline loops: CDR1 SGHDN, CDR2 FVKESK. For the CDR3, the DNA is TGTGCCAGCAGCCAAGGACAGGGGGCGCGTAGGGGGCAAGAGACCCAGTACTTC. This encodes CASSQGQGARRGQETQYF.

CDR3 coding DNA: TGTGCCAGCCAATCGCTGAGCTCCTACGAGCAGTACTTC. This encodes CASQSLSSYEQYF. This sequence joins TRBV5-5 and TRBJ2-7; D gene ambiguous. Germline V lookup: CDR1 SGHKS, CDR2 YYEKEE (reference sequence). This CDR3 contains 13 residues. V lost 7 bases to trimming and J lost 0 bases, with 11 bases between them. The full variable domain, with the rest looked up from reference TRBV5-5 and TRBJ2-7, is DAGVTQSPTHLIKTRGQQVTLRCSPISGHKSVSWYQQVLGQGPQFIFQYYEKEERGRGNFPDRFSARQFPNYSSELNVNALLLGDSALYLCASQSLSSYEQYFGPGTRLTVT.